The present T cell receptor (beta chain) was sequenced within a study of cytomegalovirus exposure and HLA in healthy donors. Findings and caveats of the study: In a later analysis, TCR beta V- and J-gene trimming showed a link to a missense DCLRE1C variant.

The PCR made use of 60 Vbeta and 13 Jbeta primers. Source study methods: It was a later analysis that counted 79 million or so unique TCR beta chains, of which approximately 9.9 million were shared. TCRdb keeps only in-frame clones here, not all; method: immunoSEQ multiplex PCR. V and J calls and clone size are copied from that table; D and trimming were computed from the DNA. The repertoire holds about 140,000 clones, with 65% to 90% as singletons. As to this clone: Its target is unknown.

CDR1 is MNHEY, CDR2 SMNVEV, per germline (reference sequence). CDR3 length equals 14 residues. V dropped 2 bases and J dropped 4 bases, with 11 bases sitting between them. Sampled while nominally healthy, donors likely had unrecorded immune exposures. This chain connects TRBV27 to TRBJ1-2, with D uncertain. The sequenced material came from PBMCs. The receptor's source is a woman aged 30 to 39 in good health and CMV-seronegative. The CDR3 coding sequence is TGTGCCAGCAGTTTAAGTGGAAGCGGCTATGGCTACACCTTC. Translating gives CASSLSGSGYGYTF.